This is a list of T cell receptor beta chains from one sample in a study of CD8 T cells in Susac syndrome. TCRdb used MiXCR to reprocess the immunoSEQ multiplex PCR reads, holding one entry per CDR3 protein. The repertoire holds approximately 180,000 distinct CDR3 sequences, with around 94% as singletons. Sequencing was performed on CD4+ T cells from PBMCs. The source is a human donor with Susac syndrome. Each CDR3 is given with its conserved first and last residue. A D gene is named only where the DNA matches it firmly. For some rows the clone size is stated as once, few or many, or as a class when expanded; others skip it.

abundance	v_gene	j_gene	d_gene	CDR3aa	CDR3nt
-	TRBV20-1	TRBJ2-3	TRBD2	CSARRTSEPDTQYF	TGCAGTGCTAGAAGGACTAGCGAGCCAGATACGCAGTATTTT
-	TRBV30	TRBJ1-2	-	CAWRAGQNYGYTF	TGTGCCTGGAGGGCCGGACAGAACTATGGCTACACCTTC
-	TRBV18	TRBJ2-5	TRBD2	CASSAPGGEETQYF	TGTGCCAGCTCGGCCCCGGGAGGGGAAGAGACCCAGTACTTC
-	TRBV4-3	TRBJ2-2	-	CASSQGMTGELFF	TGCGCCAGCAGCCAGGGGATGACCGGGGAGCTGTTTTTT
-	TRBV27	TRBJ1-6	TRBD1	CASSRGRDNSPLHF	TGTGCCAGCAGCAGGGGGCGCGATAATTCACCCCTCCACTTT
-	TRBV10-3	TRBJ2-1	TRBD1	CAISPGQRDNEQFF	TGTGCCATCAGCCCGGGACAGAGAGACAATGAGCAGTTCTTC
-	TRBV10-3	TRBJ1-1	-	CAIRDPGAPDTEAFF	TGTGCCATCAGGGACCCGGGGGCGCCGGACACTGAAGCTTTCTTT
-	TRBV28	TRBJ1-2	-	CASSLGRDYGYTF	TGTGCCAGCAGTTTGGGCAGGGACTATGGCTACACCTTC
once	TRBV27	TRBJ2-6	TRBD1	CASSLFGTGFSGANVLTF	TGTGCCAGCAGTTTATTTGGGACAGGGTTTTCTGGGGCCAACGTCCTGACTTTC
once	TRBV20-1	TRBJ2-7	TRBD1	CSARGGQDSYEQYF	TGCAGTGCTAGAGGGGGACAGGACTCCTACGAGCAGTACTTC
-	TRBV19	TRBJ2-7	-	CASSTQDSYEQYF	TGTGCCAGTAGCACACAGGATTCCTACGAGCAGTACTTC
-	TRBV18	TRBJ2-7	TRBD1	CASSRYRGRNYEQYF	TGTGCCAGCTCGCGTTACAGGGGGCGAAACTACGAGCAGTACTTC
-	TRBV28	TRBJ2-3	-	CASSLGGPVDTQYF	TGTGCCAGCAGCCTGGGTGGTCCCGTGGATACGCAGTATTTT
-	TRBV24-1	TRBJ2-2	-	CATSEGRQQGSGELFF	TGTGCCACCAGTGAGGGTCGACAGCAGGGTTCCGGGGAGCTGTTTTTT
-	TRBV7-6	TRBJ2-5	-	CASSPRAGETQYF	TGTGCCAGCAGCCCGAGAGCGGGAGAGACCCAGTACTTC
-	TRBV12-3/TRBV12-4	TRBJ1-5	-	CASSPSRADQPQHF	TGTGCCAGCAGTCCGAGCAGGGCGGATCAGCCCCAGCATTTT
-	TRBV14	TRBJ1-1	-	CASSVTENTEAFF	TGTGCCAGCAGCGTGACAGAAAACACTGAAGCTTTCTTT
-	TRBV6-2/TRBV6-3	TRBJ1-2	TRBD1	CASSDPGQGFYGYTF	TGTGCCAGCAGCGATCCGGGACAGGGGTTTTATGGCTACACCTTC
once	TRBV29-1	TRBJ2-1	TRBD1	CSVEVSGGREQFF	TGCAGCGTTGAAGTGTCAGGGGGCCGTGAGCAGTTCTTC
-	TRBV11-2	TRBJ1-2	-	CASSLSGSTGYGYTF	TGTGCCAGCAGCTTATCTGGCTCGACTGGCTATGGCTACACCTTC
-	TRBV20-1	TRBJ2-7	TRBD2	CSARRSPAGGGGEQYF	TGCAGTGCTAGGCGATCCCCAGCGGGAGGTGGAGGCGAGCAGTACTTC
-	TRBV11-2	TRBJ2-2	TRBD1	CASSYRDRGTGELFF	TGTGCCAGCAGCTACCGGGACAGGGGCACCGGGGAGCTGTTTTTT
-	TRBV5-1	TRBJ1-6	TRBD1	CASSLSGDSYSPLHF	TGCGCCAGCAGCTTGTCTGGGGACAGCTATTCACCCCTCCACTTT
-	TRBV6-5	TRBJ1-2	-	CASSLRQKYYGYTF	TGTGCCAGCAGTTTAAGACAGAAGTACTATGGCTACACCTTC
-	TRBV7-2	TRBJ2-4	-	CASSTGGNIQYF	TGTGCCAGCAGCACCGGGGGAAACATTCAGTACTTC
-	TRBV7-2	TRBJ1-1	-	CASSLVGGAEAFF	TGTGCCAGCAGCTTAGTGGGCGGGGCCGAAGCTTTCTTT
-	TRBV20-1	TRBJ2-1	TRBD2	CSARYSGIWNEQFF	TGCAGTGCTAGATACAGCGGGATCTGGAATGAGCAGTTCTTC
-	TRBV14	TRBJ1-1	-	CASSLSYRRSEAFF	TGTGCCAGCAGCCTATCATACAGGAGATCCGAAGCTTTCTTT
-	TRBV20-1	TRBJ2-6	-	CSADRGASGANVLTF	TGCAGTGCTGACCGGGGGGCCTCTGGGGCCAACGTCCTGACTTTC
-	TRBV18	TRBJ1-2	TRBD1	CASSPQQGSYGYTF	TGTGCCAGCTCACCTCAACAGGGGAGCTATGGCTACACCTTC
-	TRBV5-1	TRBJ2-2	-	CASSLSGTGNTGELFF	TGCGCCAGCAGCTTAAGCGGGACAGGGAACACCGGGGAGCTGTTTTTT
once	TRBV28	TRBJ1-5	TRBD1	CASSPHRGPDQPQHF	TGTGCCAGCAGTCCCCACAGGGGCCCCGATCAGCCCCAGCATTTT
once	TRBV7-2	TRBJ2-2	-	CASSYGSAYTGELFF	TGTGCCAGCAGCTACGGTAGCGCCTACACCGGGGAGCTGTTTTTT
-	TRBV7-9	TRBJ2-1	-	CASSSAELYNEQFF	TGTGCCAGCAGCTCCGCGGAACTCTACAATGAGCAGTTCTTC
-	TRBV2	TRBJ1-2	-	CAGTTANYGYTF	TGTGCCGGGACTACAGCCAACTATGGCTACACCTTC